Each of the 28 T cell receptor beta chains below was sequenced from the same sample in a study of blood T cell repertoires in COVID-19. Here immunoSEQ multiplex PCR was the method, and the copy in TCRdb shows in-frame clones only, minus some. The sample gives around 100,000 clones, about 86% of which show up once; approximately 3.7% is in the top ten. Source material: peripheral blood. The source is a human donor in a cohort sampled during active COVID-19.

The chain joins TRBV19 to TRBJ1-5; D is uncertain. Germline V gives CDR1 LNHDA, CDR2 SQIVND (reference sequence). The CDR3 totals 15 residues. The V gene lost 1 base and the J gene lost 1 base, with 8 bases spanning the gap. This CDR3 reads CASSIGGLSNQPQHF. The CDR3 coding sequence is TGTGCCAGTAGTATAGGTGGGCTGAGCAATCAGCCCCAGCATTTT.

In its sample, this clone was seen once. The chain is built from TRBV2 and TRBJ2-2, with TRBD2 identical over 11 bases. The germline V gene encodes CDR1 SNHLY and CDR2 FYNNEI. Unmatched junction bases numbered 6, after V lost 6 bases and J lost 0 bases. This CDR3 comprises 17 residues. CDR3 bases: TGTGCCAGCAGCCCCGGGACTAGCGGTGCGAACACCGGGGAGCTGTTTTTT. Translated: CASSPGTSGANTGELFF.

The chain carries TRBV5-1 and TRBJ1-5; D perhaps matches TRBD1 (5 bases). Trimming cost V 0 bases and J 9 bases, with 16 bases left between them. Per the germline V gene, CDR1 is SGHRS and CDR2 is YFSETQ. The CDR3 runs 15 residues. CDR3 in amino acids: CASSLAGGIQGPQHF. In nucleotides, the CDR3 is TGCGCCAGCAGCTTGGCCGGGGGGATACAAGGGCCCCAGCATTTT.

V is TRBV25-1 and J is TRBJ2-5; D possibly corresponds to TRBD2 (6 bases). V lost 7 bases to trimming and J lost 2 bases, with 14 bases between them. Germline V gene sequence: CDR1 MGHDK, CDR2 SYGVNS. CDR3 length: 14 amino acids. The CDR3 protein is CASKPGLPQETQYF. In nucleotides, the CDR3 is TGTGCCAGCAAACCGGGACTCCCTCAAGAGACCCAGTACTTC.

This chain uses TRBV2 with TRBJ2-3; D is possibly TRBD2 (5 bases). The CDR3 consists of 14 residues. V lost 4 bases and J 2 bases, leaving 10 bases between the germline ends. Germline V lookup: CDR1 SNHLY, CDR2 FYNNEI. For the CDR3, the DNA is TGTGCCAGCAGTGCCCACGGGGTCACAGATACGCAGTATTTT. It specifies CASSAHGVTDTQYF.

This clone was counted only a few times. The genes are TRBV6-5 and TRBJ2-7, with 7 bases matching TRBD2. Per germline, CDR1 MNHEY and CDR2 SVGAGI. V was clipped by 0 bases and J by 2 bases; unmatched bases: 7. The CDR3 sequence is 16 residues long. The CDR3 is CASSYSRSGAPYEQYF. The DNA of the CDR3 is TGTGCCAGCAGTTACTCGCGGAGCGGGGCCCCCTACGAGCAGTACTTC.

This clone was found once. The V and J genes are TRBV7-2 and TRBJ2-7, with 7 nucleotides matching TRBD2. V gave up 4 bases and J gave up 0 bases; unmatched junction bases: 6. Per the germline V gene, CDR1 is SGHTA and CDR2 is FQGNSA. This CDR3 spans 15 amino acids. In DNA, the CDR3 is TGTGCCAGCAGCTCCTGGACTAGTATCTCCTACGAGCAGTACTTC. Translating gives CASSSWTSISYEQYF.

This clone has a handful of counts. The chain employs TRBV5-1 and TRBJ2-2, with D possibly being TRBD2 (5 bases). CDR1 is SGHRS and CDR2 is YFSETQ in the germline V gene. The CDR3 has 15 amino acids. Deletions cut 4 bases from V and 4 bases from J, with 14 bases between. The CDR3 spells CASSTSRAGTGELFF. As DNA, the CDR3 is TGCGCCAGCAGCACCAGTCGGGCGGGCACCGGGGAGCTGTTTTTT.

V and J are TRBV3-1 (or the pseudogene TRBV3-2) and TRBJ1-6, with D possibly being TRBD1 (5 bases). Deletions cut 4 bases from V and 10 bases from J, with 14 bases between. This CDR3 is built from 14 residues. Germline V lookup: CDR1 LGHDT, CDR2 YNNKEL (reference sequence). For the CDR3, the DNA is TGTGCCAGCAGCCCTCTCGCAGGGCCCTCACCCCTCCACTTT. This encodes CASSPLAGPSPLHF.

This chain joins TRBV28 and TRBJ2-7, with 7 bases that match TRBD1. Germline CDR1 and CDR2: MDHEN and SYDVKM. The CDR3 is 15 residues long. With 5 bases clipped from V and 4 bases from J, the junction kept 11 bases outside the gene matches. The CDR3 region is CASSTPGQVPYEQYF. CDR3 sequence (DNA): TGTGCCAGCAGTACCCCCGGACAGGTTCCTTACGAGCAGTACTTC.

The chain employs TRBV5-6 and TRBJ1-2; the D gene is possibly TRBD1 (5 bases). The V end was cut by 1 base, the J end by 4 bases, with 11 bases between. The length of the CDR3 is 14 residues. Per the germline V gene, CDR1 is SGHDT and CDR2 is YYEEEE. The CDR3 reads CASSLQGTPYGYTF. The CDR3 nucleotides read TGTGCCAGCAGCTTGCAAGGGACTCCCTATGGCTACACCTTC.

This clone is a singleton in its sample. The V and J genes are TRBV5-1 and TRBJ1-1; unclear D gene. The CDR3 totals 16 residues. With 2 bases removed from V and 10 bases from J, the gap between germline ends came to 24 bases. In germline, CDR1 is SGHRS, CDR2 YFSETQ. The CDR3 coding sequence is TGCGCCAGCAGCTTCTCGGAGTCGTCGGGTGTGAATTCAGCTTTCTTT. Protein sequence: CASSFSESSGVNSAFF.

In its sample, this clone is medium-sized (0.01 to 0.1%). The chain recombines TRBV5-3 with TRBJ2-7, with 8 positions matching TRBD1. TRBV5-3 belongs to the ORF category, with a function that is uncertain. The ends lost 6 bases at V and 4 bases at J; junction bases unmatched: 27. The CDR3 totals 20 residues. The CDR3 nucleotides are TGTGCCAGAAACTCAGCTTACCGCAGGGGGCGATTTGGGGTCCGGTACGAGCAGTACTTC. Amino acids: CARNSAYRRGRFGVRYEQYF.

The chain couples TRBV7-2 to TRBJ1-5; TRBD1 matches at 10 bases. After removal of 5 bases from V and 7 bases from J, the junction contained 8 bases not matched to a gene. This CDR3 contains 15 residues. Germline CDR1 is SGHTA and CDR2 is FQGNSA. CDR3 sequence reads: CASSTRTGGQQPQHF. The CDR3 region has the DNA TGTGCCAGCAGCACCCGGACAGGGGGTCAACAGCCCCAGCATTTT.

The chain combines TRBV24-1 with TRBJ2-3, with 9 bases lining up with TRBD1. CDR1 KGHDR and CDR2 SFDVKD come from the germline V gene. The junction had 5 bases not matched to a gene; V was cut back by 6 bases and J by 8 bases. This CDR3 is built from 13 residues. For the CDR3, the DNA is TGTGCCACCAGTTCACAGGGGGCGGTTACGCAGTATTTT. Translation gives CATSSQGAVTQYF.

The table lists this clone with a count of one. The V and J genes are TRBV7-2 and TRBJ2-3; D might be TRBD1 (6 bases). V lost 1 base and J 4 bases, leaving 12 bases between the germline ends. Germline V gene data show CDR1 as SGHTA and CDR2 as FQGNSA. This CDR3 comprises 15 residues. This CDR3 is CASSLVGTLADTQYF. The CDR3 DNA follows: TGTGCCAGCAGCTTAGTTGGGACACTAGCAGATACGCAGTATTTT.

This clone was detected once. The chain is built from TRBV27 and TRBJ2-7, with TRBD1 matching 7 bases. There are 15 residues in the CDR3. J was trimmed by 2 bases and V by 5 bases; bases with no gene match: 9. Germline V gene lookup returns CDR1 MNHEY and CDR2 SMNVEV (reference sequence). CDR3 nucleotides: TGTGCCAGCAGTCGGGACAGCGGCAGACCCTACGAGCAGTACTTC. Protein: CASSRDSGRPYEQYF.

The chain is built from TRBV27 and TRBJ1-1; TRBD1 agrees at 8 bases. The CDR3 has 15 amino acids. The V and J ends lost 5 bases and 3 bases, in that order; junction bases with no gene match: 8. The V gene's germline CDR1 is MNHEY and CDR2 SMNVEV (reference sequence). The CDR3 here is CASSRGAGGDTEAFF. Written as DNA, the CDR3 is TGTGCCAGCAGTCGGGGTGCAGGGGGCGACACTGAAGCTTTCTTT.

V gene TRBV6-5 combines with J gene TRBJ1-1, with D unresolved. The CDR3 loop spans 14 amino acids. Germline V CDR1 and CDR2: MNHEY, SVGAGI. Trimming cost V 7 bases and J 12 bases, with 24 bases left between them. The CDR3 sequence is CASNKGVVGGTTFF. As DNA, the CDR3 is TGTGCCAGCAACAAAGGCGTGGTAGGAGGAACTACTTTCTTT.

The sample holds a few counts of this clone. The gene calls are TRBV5-1 and TRBJ1-6; maybe TRBD1 (6 bases). The CDR3 loop spans 13 amino acids. Germline V gene data show CDR1 as SGHRS and CDR2 as YFSETQ. V was clipped by 4 bases and J by 7 bases, with 9 bases between them. The DNA of the CDR3 is TGCGCCAGCAGCCGGGACACAAATTCACCCCTCCACTTT. Protein: CASSRDTNSPLHF.

This clone appeared once. The chain couples TRBV27 to TRBJ2-2; 7 nucleotides line up with TRBD1. Germline CDR1 MNHEY, CDR2 SMNVEV (reference sequence). The CDR3 totals 15 residues. Unmatched junction bases numbered 1, after V lost 2 bases and J lost 1 base. The CDR3 region is CASSLNRGNTGELFF. The CDR3 coding sequence is TGTGCCAGCAGTTTAAACAGGGGGAACACCGGGGAGCTGTTTTTT.

The chain has TRBV7-2 and TRBJ1-6; D is perhaps TRBD1 (5 bases). This CDR3 comprises 16 residues. Per the germline V gene, CDR1 is SGHTA and CDR2 is FQGNSA. Trimming left V 4 bases short and J 0 bases short, with 10 bases between. Here the CDR3 reads CASSSRGSSYNSPLHF. The CDR3 coding sequence is TGTGCCAGCAGCTCCCGGGGGAGCTCCTATAATTCACCCCTCCACTTT.

The chain employs TRBV3-1 (or the pseudogene TRBV3-2) and TRBJ1-4; D ambiguous. The CDR3 extends over 16 amino acids. V was pared by 4 bases and J by 2 bases, with 14 bases between. Germline CDR1 LGHDT, CDR2 YNNKEL (reference sequence). CDR3 loop: CASSLTGSGTNEKLFF. The CDR3 DNA sequence: TGTGCCAGCAGCCTAACCGGTTCGGGGACTAATGAAAAACTGTTTTTT.

V gene TRBV27 combines with J gene TRBJ1-6, with D uncertain. The germline CDR1 and CDR2 sequences are MNHEY and SMNVEV (reference sequence). Trimming removed 5 bases at V and 6 bases at J, with 17 bases between. This CDR3 is 16 amino acids long. The DNA for the CDR3 is TGTGCCAGCAGTGGAAACGGGAGGACGGGTAATTCACCCCTCCACTTT. Translating gives CASSGNGRTGNSPLHF.

The chain joins TRBV5-6 to TRBJ2-1, with D unclear. V dropped 3 bases and J dropped 3 bases, with 4 bases sitting between them. CDR3 length equals 12 residues. Per germline, CDR1 SGHDT and CDR2 YYEEEE. This chain's CDR3 is CASSWSYNEQFF. For the CDR3, the DNA is TGTGCCAGCAGCTGGAGCTACAATGAGCAGTTCTTC.

This rearrangement joins TRBV2 to TRBJ2-7, with 9 positions matching TRBD2. The CDR3 sequence is 15 residues long. CDR1 is SNHLY, CDR2 FYNNEI, per germline. J lost 3 bases, V lost 6 bases, and 9 bases had no gene match. The DNA of the CDR3 is TGTGCCAGCAGGTATGCTAGCGGGAACCGCTACGAGCAGTACTTC. Protein product: CASRYASGNRYEQYF.

This chain connects TRBV30 to TRBJ1-6, with unresolved D. Germline loops: CDR1 GTSNPN, CDR2 SVGIG (reference sequence). Between the trimmed V and J ends, which lost 3 bases and 8 bases, there was a span of 11 bases. The CDR3 extends over 13 amino acids. CDR3 in DNA: TGTGCCTGGAGAAGGGAGGATCATTCACCCCTCCACTTT. The encoded protein is CAWRREDHSPLHF. Full variable domain (missing parts from reference TRBV30 and TRBJ1-6): SQTIHQWPATLVQPVGSPLSLECTVEGTSNPNLYWYRQAAGRGLQLLFYSVGIGQISSEVPQNLSASRPQDRQFILSSKKLLLSDSGFYLCAWRREDHSPLHFGNGTRLTVT.

The J gene is TRBJ1-5, the V gene TRBV10-1; TRBD1 agrees at 7 bases. J was trimmed by 1 base and V by 6 bases; bases with no gene match: 12. This CDR3 has 17 amino acids. From germline, CDR1 is WNHNN and CDR2 SYGVQD (reference sequence). The CDR3 region is CASRDLTGAKSNQPQHF. In nucleotides, the CDR3 is TGCGCCAGCAGGGACCTAACAGGGGCCAAAAGCAATCAGCCCCAGCATTTT.